These 18 T cell receptor beta chains came from one sample sequenced in a study of early T cells in non-severe SARS-CoV-2 infection. From the 5' RACE reads, TCRdb called clonotypes with MiXCR, one entry per CDR3 protein. The sample contains tens of thousands of distinct CDR3 sequences, 9.5% to 13% of which appear only once. Specimen: whole blood. These TCRs come from an adult who was a healthcare worker with PCR-confirmed SARS-CoV-2 infection or an uninfected control (not recorded which).

This clonotype was seen ten or more times. This chain connects TRBV7-3 to TRBJ2-1; 9 nucleotides match TRBD2. V lost 8 bases, J lost 3 bases, and 5 bases stayed unmatched. The CDR3 runs 14 residues. Per the germline V gene, CDR1 is SGHTA and CDR2 is FQGTGA. CDR3 sequence reads: CASGYSGSYNEQFF. The CDR3 DNA is TGTGCCAGCGGGTATAGCGGGAGCTACAATGAGCAGTTCTTC.

The V gene is TRBV12-3 or TRBV12-4, the J gene TRBJ2-1, with D uncertain. V was clipped by 3 bases and J by 3 bases, with 12 bases between them. The CDR3 sequence is 15 residues long. Written as DNA, the CDR3 is TGTGCCAGCAGTTTCCGGACGCCGCTCTACAATGAGCAGTTCTTC. Encoded protein: CASSFRTPLYNEQFF.

The chain carries TRBV20-1 and TRBJ2-1, with TRBD1 matching 8 bases. The CDR3 contains 14 residues. Germline assignment: CDR1 DFQATT and CDR2 SNEGSKA (reference sequence). V lost 5 bases and J lost 8; bases outside the gene matches: 11. This CDR3 is CSASRDRSSHEQFF. The CDR3, as DNA: TGCAGTGCTTCTCGGGACAGGAGTTCCCATGAGCAGTTCTTC.

This clonotype came up many times. The chain links TRBV5-4 to TRBJ2-3; no clear D gene. The CDR3 is 14 residues long. Germline CDR1 and CDR2: SGHNT and YYREEE (reference sequence). The germline V and J ends were trimmed by 3 bases and 5 bases, with 13 bases remaining between them. CDR3 sequence (DNA): TGTGCCAGCAGCTCGGAAAGGGCGGTAGATACGCAGTATTTT. Its protein is CASSSERAVDTQYF.

The V call is TRBV28, the J call TRBJ2-7, with TRBD1 matching over 9 bases. CDR1 is MDHEN, CDR2 SYDVKM, per germline. J lost 5 bases, V lost 4 bases, and 0 bases had no gene match. This CDR3 is built from 12 residues. This CDR3 reads CASSWTGDEQYF. CDR3 sequence (DNA): TGTGCCAGCAGTTGGACAGGGGACGAGCAGTACTTC.

This chain links TRBV20-1 with TRBJ2-1; tentative D call: TRBD2 (6 bases). The germline gives CDR1 DFQATT, CDR2 SNEGSKA (reference sequence). The CDR3 contains 17 residues. Trimming cost V 1 base and J 2 bases, with 18 bases left between them. The CDR3 sequence: CSARAGNPGVAYNEQFF. CDR3 DNA: TGCAGTGCTAGAGCTGGGAATCCGGGAGTGGCCTACAATGAGCAGTTCTTC.

This clonotype was found many times. J is TRBJ1-2 and V is TRBV5-1; 10 bases match TRBD1. This CDR3 comprises 15 residues. CDR1 SGHRS and CDR2 YFSETQ come from the germline V gene. Trimming removed 4 bases from V and 7 bases from J; junction bases left unmatched: 10. This CDR3 reads CASSMEGTGDSGYTF. The CDR3 bases are TGCGCCAGCAGCATGGAAGGGACAGGGGATTCTGGCTACACCTTC.

This clonotype was found many times. The genes are TRBV10-2 and TRBJ1-5, with TRBD1 matching over 8 bases. V lost 5 bases and J lost 2; bases outside the gene matches: 11. The length of the CDR3 is 17 residues. Germline CDR1 and CDR2: WSHSY and SAAADI. The CDR3 bases are TGCGCCAGCAGTCCTGCCTTGACAGGGGCAGGCAATCAGCCCCAGCATTTT. It codes for CASSPALTGAGNQPQHF.

The gene calls are TRBV7-9 and TRBJ2-4; 13 positions match TRBD2. There are 18 residues in the CDR3. V was pared by 5 bases and J by 0 bases, with 7 bases of the junction left unmatched. Germline assignment: CDR1 SEHNR and CDR2 FQNEAQ (reference sequence). CDR3 amino acids: CASSPGTSGALAKNIQYF. DNA of the CDR3: TGTGCCAGCAGCCCCGGGACTAGCGGGGCGCTAGCCAAAAACATTCAGTACTTC.

The chain combines TRBV7-2 with TRBJ2-2; 7 positions agree with TRBD1. There are 13 residues in the CDR3. The ends lost 6 bases at V and 4 bases at J; junction bases unmatched: 2. Germline V lookup: CDR1 SGHTA, CDR2 FQGNSA. CDR3 in amino acids: CASSRDSTGELFF. Written as DNA, the CDR3 is TGTGCCAGCAGTCGGGACAGCACCGGGGAGCTGTTTTTT.

This clonotype has ten or more counts. The chain is built from TRBV4-1 and TRBJ2-1; D remains unclear. CDR3 length: 12 amino acids. Trimming shortened V by 0 bases and J by 7 bases, and 4 bases separated the two germline ends. Germline V CDR1 and CDR2: MGHRA, YSYEKL. In nucleotides, the CDR3 is TGCGCCAGCAGCCAAGAGTGGAATGAGCAGTTCTTC. Its translation: CASSQEWNEQFF.

This clonotype showed up many times. The chain recombines TRBV28 with TRBJ1-6; possibly TRBD1 for D (6 bases). The ends were cut back, 6 bases at V and 9 bases at J, with 18 bases in the middle. The CDR3 totals 15 residues. Germline V gene lookup returns CDR1 MDHEN and CDR2 SYDVKM. CDR3 nucleotide sequence: TGTGCCAGCAGGTTCGACAGGTTCGAGGGTTCACCCCTCCACTTT. This gives the protein CASRFDRFEGSPLHF.

The gene calls are TRBV7-2 and TRBJ1-6, with 7 bases lining up with TRBD1. V lost 4 bases, J lost 6 bases, and 3 bases stayed unmatched. The CDR3 has 14 residues. Germline V CDR1 and CDR2: SGHTA, FQGNSA. CDR3 sequence: CASSWGTANSPLHF. CDR3 nucleotides: TGTGCCAGCAGCTGGGGGACAGCTAATTCACCCCTCCACTTT. The variable domain in full, with the rest retrieved from reference TRBV7-2 and TRBJ1-6, is GAGVSQSPSNKVTEKGKDVELRCDPISGHTALYWYRQSLGQGLEFLIYFQGNSAPDKSGLPSDRFSAERTGGSVSTLTIQRTQQEDSAVYLCASSWGTANSPLHFGNGTRLTVT.

The chain joins TRBV3-1 to TRBJ1-2; perhaps TRBD1 as D (5 bases). CDR1 is LGHDT, CDR2 YNNKEL, per germline (reference sequence). Trimming took 3 bases from V and 1 from J, leaving 6 bases between them. The CDR3 consists of 13 residues. The CDR3: CASSQGLNYGYTF. The CDR3 nucleotides are TGTGCCAGCAGCCAGGGACTTAACTATGGCTACACCTTC. Full variable domain (outside the CDR3, taken from reference TRBV3-1 and TRBJ1-2): DTAVSQTPKYLVTQMGNDKSIKCEQNLGHDTMYWYKQDSKKFLKIMFSYNNKELIINETVPNRFSPKSPDKAHLNLHINSLELGDSAVYFCASSQGLNYGYTFGSGTRLTVV.

The rearrangement joins TRBV28 to TRBJ2-2, with TRBD1 identical over 9 bases. The CDR3 length is 16 residues. Germline V lookup: CDR1 MDHEN, CDR2 SYDVKM. With 2 bases clipped from V and 5 bases from J, the junction kept 6 bases outside the gene matches. The DNA of the CDR3 is TGTGCCAGCAGTTTAGTTCGGACAGGGGAAACCGGGGAGCTGTTTTTT. This translates into CASSLVRTGETGELFF.

This clonotype has just a few counts. One junction end disagrees with the germline gene, perhaps due to a read error. The DNA for the CDR3 is TGTGCCAGCAGCTTAGGCCCCCTGGCGAACACCTGGGAGCTGTTTTTT. Its protein product is CASSLGPLANTWELFF. This chain links TRBV7-2 with TRBJ2-2; D ambiguous. The germline gives CDR1 SGHTA, CDR2 FQGNSA. The CDR3 is 16 amino acids.

The chain joins TRBV7-2 to TRBJ2-5; 9 nucleotides agree with TRBD1. V lost 1 base and J lost 2; bases outside the gene matches: 5. This CDR3 contains 16 residues. Germline V CDR1 and CDR2: SGHTA, FQGNSA. Here the CDR3 DNA reads TGTGCCAGCAGCTTAGACGGGACAGGGTTGCAAGAGACCCAGTACTTC. Translation: CASSLDGTGLQETQYF.

This clonotype came up many times. The chain is built from TRBV5-1 and TRBJ1-3; D is possibly TRBD1 (5 bases). V was cut by 4 bases and J by 2 bases, with 10 bases left in between. The CDR3 spans 14 residues. Germline lookup yields CDR1 SGHRS and CDR2 YFSETQ. CDR3 residues: CASSIGTAGNTIYF. CDR3 sequence (DNA): TGCGCCAGCAGCATCGGGACGGCTGGAAACACCATATATTTT.